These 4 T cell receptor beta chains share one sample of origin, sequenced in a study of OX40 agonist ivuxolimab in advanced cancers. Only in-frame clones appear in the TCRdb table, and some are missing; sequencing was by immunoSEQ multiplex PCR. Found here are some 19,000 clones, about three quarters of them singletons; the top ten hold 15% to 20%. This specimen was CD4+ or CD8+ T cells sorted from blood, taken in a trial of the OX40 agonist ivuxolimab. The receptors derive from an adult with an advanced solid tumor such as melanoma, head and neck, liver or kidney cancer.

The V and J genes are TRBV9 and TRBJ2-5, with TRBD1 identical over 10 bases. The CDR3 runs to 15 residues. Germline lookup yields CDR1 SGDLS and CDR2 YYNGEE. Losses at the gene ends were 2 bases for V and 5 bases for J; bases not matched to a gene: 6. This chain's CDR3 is CASSVGTGDGETQYF. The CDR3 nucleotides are TGTGCCAGCAGCGTCGGGACAGGGGACGGGGAGACCCAGTACTTC.

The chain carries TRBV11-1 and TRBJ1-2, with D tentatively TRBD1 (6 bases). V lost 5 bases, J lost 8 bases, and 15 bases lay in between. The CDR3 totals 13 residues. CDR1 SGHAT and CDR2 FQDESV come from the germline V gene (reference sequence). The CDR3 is CASSTRTGGGYTF. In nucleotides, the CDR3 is TGTGCCAGCAGCACCCGGACCGGGGGCGGCTACACCTTC. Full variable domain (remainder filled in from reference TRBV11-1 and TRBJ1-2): EAEVAQSPRYKITEKSQAVAFWCDPISGHATLYWYRQILGQGPELLVQFQDESVVDDSQLPKDRFSAERLKGVDSTLKIQPAELGDSAMYLCASSTRTGGGYTFGSGTRLTVV.

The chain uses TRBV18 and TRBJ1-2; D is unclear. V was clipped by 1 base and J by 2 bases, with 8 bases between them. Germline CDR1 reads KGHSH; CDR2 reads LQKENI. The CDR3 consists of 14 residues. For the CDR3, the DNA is TGTGCCAGCTCACCACAGGGATCAAACTATGGCTACACCTTC. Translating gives CASSPQGSNYGYTF.

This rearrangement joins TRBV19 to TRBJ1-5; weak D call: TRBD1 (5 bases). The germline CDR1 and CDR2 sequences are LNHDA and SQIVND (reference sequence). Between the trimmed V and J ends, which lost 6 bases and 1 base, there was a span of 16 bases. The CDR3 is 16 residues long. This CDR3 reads CASSGVGGRSNQPQHF. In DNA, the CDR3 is TGTGCCAGTAGCGGGGTCGGGGGTAGGAGCAATCAGCCCCAGCATTTT.